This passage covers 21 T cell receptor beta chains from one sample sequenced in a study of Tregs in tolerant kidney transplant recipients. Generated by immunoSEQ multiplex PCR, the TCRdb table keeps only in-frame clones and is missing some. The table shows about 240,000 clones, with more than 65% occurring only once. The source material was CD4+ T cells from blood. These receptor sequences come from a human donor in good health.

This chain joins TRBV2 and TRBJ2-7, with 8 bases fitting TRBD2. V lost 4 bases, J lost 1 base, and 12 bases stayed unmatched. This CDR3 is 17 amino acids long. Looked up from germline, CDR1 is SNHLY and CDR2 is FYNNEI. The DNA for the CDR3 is TGTGCCAGCAGTGGACCCGGGGGGGGCCTACTTTCCTACGAGCAGTACTTC. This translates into CASSGPGGGLLSYEQYF.

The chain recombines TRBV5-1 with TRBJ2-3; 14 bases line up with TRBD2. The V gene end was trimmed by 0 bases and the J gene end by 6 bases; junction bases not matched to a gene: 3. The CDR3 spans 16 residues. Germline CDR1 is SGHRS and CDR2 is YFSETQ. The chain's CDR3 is CASSLDGTSGGDTQYF. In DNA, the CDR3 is TGCGCCAGCAGCTTGGACGGGACTAGCGGGGGTGATACGCAGTATTTT.

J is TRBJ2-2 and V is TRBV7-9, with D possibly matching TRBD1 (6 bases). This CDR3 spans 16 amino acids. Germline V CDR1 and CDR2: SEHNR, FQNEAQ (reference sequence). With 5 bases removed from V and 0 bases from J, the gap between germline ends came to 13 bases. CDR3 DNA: TGTGCCAGCAGCAACTACAGGGCTGCGAACACCGGGGAGCTGTTTTTT. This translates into CASSNYRAANTGELFF.

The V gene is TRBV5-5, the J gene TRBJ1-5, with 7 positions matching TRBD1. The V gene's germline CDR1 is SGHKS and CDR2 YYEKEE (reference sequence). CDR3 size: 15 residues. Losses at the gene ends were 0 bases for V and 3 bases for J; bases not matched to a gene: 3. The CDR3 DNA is TGTGCCAGCAGCTTGGTGACAGGGAACAATCAGCCCCAGCATTTT. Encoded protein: CASSLVTGNNQPQHF.

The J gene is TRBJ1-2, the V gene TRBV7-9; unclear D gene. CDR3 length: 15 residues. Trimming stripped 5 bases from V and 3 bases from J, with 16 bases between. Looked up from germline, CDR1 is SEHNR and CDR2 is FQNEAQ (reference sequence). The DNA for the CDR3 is TGTGCCAGCAGCCCAAACAACCCGCTTGACTATGGCTACACCTTC. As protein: CASSPNNPLDYGYTF. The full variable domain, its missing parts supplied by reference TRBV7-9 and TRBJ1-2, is DTGVSQNPRHKITKRGQNVTFRCDPISEHNRLYWYRQTLGQGPEFLTYFQNEAQLEKSRLLSDRFSAERPKGSFSTLEIQRTEQGDSAMYLCASSPNNPLDYGYTFGSGTRLTVV.

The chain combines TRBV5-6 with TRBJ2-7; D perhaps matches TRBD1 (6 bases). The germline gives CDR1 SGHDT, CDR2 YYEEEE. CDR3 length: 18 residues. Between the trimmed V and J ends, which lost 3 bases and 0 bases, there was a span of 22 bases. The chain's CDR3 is CASSSLTYRTGSSYEQYF. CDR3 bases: TGTGCCAGCAGCTCCCTTACGTATCGTACAGGGAGCTCCTACGAGCAGTACTTC.

CDR3 in amino acids: CASRPVADTTDTQYF. The CDR3 DNA reads TGTGCCAGCAGGCCCGTAGCGGATACCACAGATACGCAGTATTTT. This chain joins TRBV28 and TRBJ2-3, with D possibly TRBD2 on 6 matching bases. The CDR3 is 15 residues long. The V end was cut by 6 bases, the J end by 2 bases, with 15 bases between. The V gene's germline CDR1 is MDHEN and CDR2 SYDVKM.

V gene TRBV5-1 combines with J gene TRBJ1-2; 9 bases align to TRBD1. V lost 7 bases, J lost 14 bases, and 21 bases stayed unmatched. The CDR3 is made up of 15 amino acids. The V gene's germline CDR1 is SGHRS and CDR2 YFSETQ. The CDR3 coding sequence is TGCGCCAGCGGGACAAGCGGACAGGGGTCCGCGGAGTCGACCTTC. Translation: CASGTSGQGSAESTF.

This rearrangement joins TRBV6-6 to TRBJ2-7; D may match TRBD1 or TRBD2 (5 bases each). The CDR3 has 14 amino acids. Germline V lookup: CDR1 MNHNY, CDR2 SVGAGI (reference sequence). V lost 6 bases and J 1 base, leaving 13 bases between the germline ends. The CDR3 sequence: CASSFTGTSYEQYF. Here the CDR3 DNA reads TGTGCCAGCAGCTTTACCGGGACGTCCTACGAGCAGTACTTC.

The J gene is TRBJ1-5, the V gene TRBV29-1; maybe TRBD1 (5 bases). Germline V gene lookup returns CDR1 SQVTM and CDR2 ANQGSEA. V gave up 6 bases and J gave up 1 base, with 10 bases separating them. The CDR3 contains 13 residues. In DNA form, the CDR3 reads TGCAGCGTCGCAAGGGGCAGCAATCAGCCCCAGCATTTT. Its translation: CSVARGSNQPQHF.

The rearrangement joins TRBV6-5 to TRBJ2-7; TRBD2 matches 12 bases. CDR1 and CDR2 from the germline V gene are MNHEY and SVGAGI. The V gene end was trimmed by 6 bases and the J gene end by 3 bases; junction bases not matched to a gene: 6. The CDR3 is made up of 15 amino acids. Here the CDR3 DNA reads TGTGCCAGCAGACCCACTAGCGGGAGGTTCTACGAGCAGTACTTC. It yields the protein CASRPTSGRFYEQYF.

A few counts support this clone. The CDR3 loop is CASSGSWHEQYF. The CDR3 nucleotides are TGTGCCAGCAGTGGCTCCTGGCACGAGCAGTACTTC. This chain joins TRBV6-1 and TRBJ2-7; D gene uncertain. CDR1 is MNHNS, CDR2 SASEGT, per germline. Trimming left V 4 bases short and J 5 bases short, with 9 bases between. The CDR3 runs to 12 residues.

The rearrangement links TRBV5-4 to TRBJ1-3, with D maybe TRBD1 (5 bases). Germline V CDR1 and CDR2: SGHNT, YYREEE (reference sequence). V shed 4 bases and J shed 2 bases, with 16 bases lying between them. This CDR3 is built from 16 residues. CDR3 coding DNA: TGTGCCAGCAGCCGAGGGTCAGGGTCCACTGGAAACACCATATATTTT. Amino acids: CASSRGSGSTGNTIYF. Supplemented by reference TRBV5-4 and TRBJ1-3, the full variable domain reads ETGVTQSPTHLIKTRGQQVTLRCSSQSGHNTVSWYQQALGQGPQFIFQYYREEENGRGNFPPRFSGLQFPNYSSELNVNALELDDSALYLCASSRGSGSTGNTIYFGEGSWLTVV.

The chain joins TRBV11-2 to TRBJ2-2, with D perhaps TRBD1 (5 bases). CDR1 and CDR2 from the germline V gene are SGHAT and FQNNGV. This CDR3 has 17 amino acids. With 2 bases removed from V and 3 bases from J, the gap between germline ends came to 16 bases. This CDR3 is CASSLRQRLVYTGELFF. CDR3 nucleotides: TGTGCCAGCAGCTTACGACAGAGGTTAGTATACACCGGGGAGCTGTTTTTT.

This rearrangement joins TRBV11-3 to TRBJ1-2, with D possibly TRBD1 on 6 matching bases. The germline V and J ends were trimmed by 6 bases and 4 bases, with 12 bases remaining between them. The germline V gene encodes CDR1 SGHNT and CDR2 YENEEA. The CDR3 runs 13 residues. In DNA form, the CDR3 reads TGTGCCAGCAGTTTACAGGGAGGCTATGGCTACACCTTC. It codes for CASSLQGGYGYTF.

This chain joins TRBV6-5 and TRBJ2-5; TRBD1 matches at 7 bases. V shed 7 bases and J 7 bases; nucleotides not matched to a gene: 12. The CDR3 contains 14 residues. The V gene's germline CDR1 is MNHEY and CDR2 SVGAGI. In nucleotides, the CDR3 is TGTGCCAGCAAATTCGACAGGGTAGAGGTGACCCAGTACTTC. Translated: CASKFDRVEVTQYF.

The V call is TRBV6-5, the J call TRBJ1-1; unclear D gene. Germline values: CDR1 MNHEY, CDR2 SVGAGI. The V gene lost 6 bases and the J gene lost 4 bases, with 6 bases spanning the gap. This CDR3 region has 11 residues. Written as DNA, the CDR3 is TGTGCCAGCAGCTGGGCCACTGAAGCTTTCTTT. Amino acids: CASSWATEAFF.

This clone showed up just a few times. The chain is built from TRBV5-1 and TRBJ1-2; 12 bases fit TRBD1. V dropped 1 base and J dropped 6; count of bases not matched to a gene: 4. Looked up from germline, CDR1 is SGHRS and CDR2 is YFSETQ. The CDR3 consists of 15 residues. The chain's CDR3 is CASSLRDRGQDGYTF. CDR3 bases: TGCGCCAGCAGCTTGCGGGACAGGGGGCAAGATGGCTACACCTTC. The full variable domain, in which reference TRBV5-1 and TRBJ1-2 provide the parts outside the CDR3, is KAGVTQTPRYLIKTRGQQVTLSCSPISGHRSVSWYQQTPGQGLQFLFEYFSETQRNKGNFPGRFSGRQFSNSRSEMNVSTLELGDSALYLCASSLRDRGQDGYTFGSGTRLTVV.

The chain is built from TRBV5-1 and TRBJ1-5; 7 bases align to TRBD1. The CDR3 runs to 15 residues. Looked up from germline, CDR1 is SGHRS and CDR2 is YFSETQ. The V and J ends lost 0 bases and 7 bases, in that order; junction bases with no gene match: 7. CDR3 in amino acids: CASSLGTGLLQPQHF. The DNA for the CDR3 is TGCGCCAGCAGCTTGGGGACAGGCTTATTACAGCCCCAGCATTTT.

The CDR3 DNA is TGTGCCAGCAGTGACGCGGGGGCCGCCTCAGATACGCAGTATTTT. Translated, it gives CASSDAGAASDTQYF. J is TRBJ2-3 and V is TRBV6-4, with a possible D match to TRBD2 (7 bases). CDR3 length: 15 amino acids. V lost 2 bases and J 4 bases, leaving 13 bases between the germline ends. Germline CDR1 is MRHNA and CDR2 is SNTAGT.

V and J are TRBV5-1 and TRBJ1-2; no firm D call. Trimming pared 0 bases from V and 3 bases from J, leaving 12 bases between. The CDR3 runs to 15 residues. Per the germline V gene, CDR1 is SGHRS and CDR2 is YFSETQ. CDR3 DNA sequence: TGCGCCAGCAGCTTGGAAGACGGGGTTTACTATGGCTACACCTTC. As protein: CASSLEDGVYYGYTF.